This TCR beta chain was profiled in a study of cytomegalovirus exposure and HLA in healthy donors. Whole-study results and caveats: Productive rates of about 87% or about 30% were seen for most TCR beta V segments in an earlier analysis. Per published accounts, TCR beta sequences correctly predicted the HLA-A and HLA-B alleles of most subjects. Relative to the approximately 630-donor mean, N-insertions were reportedly fewer in an Asian-associated ancestry cluster in a later analysis.

Primers for the PCR totalled 60 Vbeta and 13 Jbeta. The repertoire was sequenced with immunoSEQ multiplex PCR; TCRdb's copy has only in-frame clones and lacks some. Its table lists 80,000 to 100,000 clones. The CDR3 consists of 17 residues. The V segment lost 0 bases and the J segment 0 bases; nucleotides outside the gene matches: 7. Per the germline V gene, CDR1 is SGHRS and CDR2 is YFSETQ. A remark on this clone: The antigen remains undetermined.

This receptor was taken from a man aged 50 to 59 in good health and CMV-seronegative. Sequencing was done on a sample of PBMCs. This chain links TRBV5-1 with TRBJ2-3, with 7 bases aligning to TRBD2. The DNA of the CDR3 is TGCGCCAGCAGCTTGGTCCCCGGCGGGGGTAGCACAGATACGCAGTATTTT. This codes for CASSLVPGGGSTDTQYF.